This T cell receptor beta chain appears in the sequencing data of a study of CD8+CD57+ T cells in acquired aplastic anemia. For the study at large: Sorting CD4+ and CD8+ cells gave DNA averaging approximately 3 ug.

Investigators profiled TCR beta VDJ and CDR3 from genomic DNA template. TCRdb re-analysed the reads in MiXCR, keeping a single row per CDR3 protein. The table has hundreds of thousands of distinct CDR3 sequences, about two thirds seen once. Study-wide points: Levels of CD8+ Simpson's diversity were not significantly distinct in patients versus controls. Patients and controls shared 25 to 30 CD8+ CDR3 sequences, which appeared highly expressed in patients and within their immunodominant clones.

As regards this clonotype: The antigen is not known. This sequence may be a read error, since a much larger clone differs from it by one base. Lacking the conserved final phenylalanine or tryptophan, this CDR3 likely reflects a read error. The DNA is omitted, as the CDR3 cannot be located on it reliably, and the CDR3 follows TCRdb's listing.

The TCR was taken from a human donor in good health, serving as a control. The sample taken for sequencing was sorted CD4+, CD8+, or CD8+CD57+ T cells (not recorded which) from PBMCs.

The CDR3: CASSFHGELNYEL. The rearrangement joins TRBV9 to TRBJ1-2. CDR1 is SGDLS and CDR2 is YYNGEE in the germline V gene. The CDR3 sequence runs 13 residues, both termini included.